Listed below are T cell receptor beta chains from one sample, sequenced in a study of identical twins. TCRdb processed the 5' RACE reads anew with MiXCR; each CDR3 protein has one entry. Here the sample spans 200,000 to 250,000 distinct CDR3 sequences, roughly an eighth being singletons. The sequenced sample was memory (CD45RO+) T cells sorted from blood. These receptor sequences come from a woman under 30 in good health. Each CDR3 is given with its conserved first and last residue. A D gene is named only where the DNA matches it firmly. Size is stated for part of the rows, as once, few or many counts, or as a class when the clone is expanded.

v_gene	j_gene	d_gene	abundance	CDR3aa	CDR3nt
TRBV20-1	TRBJ2-7	TRBD2	.	CSARDPSGRYEQYF	TGCAGTGCTAGAGATCCTAGCGGGAGGTACGAGCAGTACTTC
TRBV7-3	TRBJ2-3	TRBD2	.	CASSLGGGGDTDTQYF	TGTGCCAGCAGCTTAGGGGGCGGGGGGGACACAGATACGCAGTATTTT
TRBV19	TRBJ1-1	TRBD1	.	CASTDRGRTEAFF	TGTGCCAGTACCGACAGGGGAAGAACTGAAGCTTTCTTT
TRBV29-1	TRBJ2-1	TRBD2	many	CSVERLAGLNSYNEQFF	TGCAGCGTTGAAAGACTAGCGGGACTCAACTCCTACAATGAGCAGTTCTTC
TRBV12-5	TRBJ1-4	TRBD1	few	CASGPGGTEGEKLFF	TGTGCTAGTGGTCCCGGAGGGACAGAGGGCGAAAAACTGTTTTTT
TRBV12-3/TRBV12-4	TRBJ1-1	.	.	CASSLADEAFF	TGTGCCAGCAGCTTGGCCGATGAAGCTTTCTTT
TRBV19	TRBJ1-5	.	.	CASSIGPEFWPQHF	TGTGCCAGTAGTATAGGTCCGGAGTTTTGGCCCCAGCATTTT
TRBV29-1	TRBJ2-3	.	.	CSGTGTDTQYF	TGCAGCGGAACAGGGACAGATACGCAGTATTTT
TRBV5-5	TRBJ2-7	.	many	CASSRSENYEQYF	TGTGCCAGCAGCCGGAGTGAGAACTACGAGCAGTACTTC
TRBV5-1	TRBJ2-1	.	many	CASSVRDEQFF	TGCGCCAGCTCCGTGCGCGATGAGCAGTTCTTC
TRBV29-1	TRBJ2-1	TRBD2	.	CSVDRLAGSLVREQFF	TGCAGCGTTGATCGGCTAGCGGGGTCCCTAGTCAGGGAGCAGTTCTTC
TRBV11-1	TRBJ2-6	TRBD1	.	CASSLIRGRGAGANVLTF	TGTGCCAGCAGCCTAATCAGGGGGCGAGGGGCTGGGGCCAACGTCCTGACTTTC
TRBV20-1	TRBJ2-1	TRBD2	.	CSARRGGSGGASEQFF	TGCAGTGCTAGACGTGGCGGTAGCGGGGGGGCCTCTGAGCAGTTCTTC
TRBV29-1	TRBJ2-7	.	.	CSVPSDGYEQYF	TGCAGCGTCCCCTCCGATGGCTACGAGCAGTACTTC
TRBV12-3/TRBV12-4	TRBJ2-7	.	many	CASSLQGGTEQYF	TGTGCCAGCAGTTTACAGGGGGGAACCGAGCAGTACTTC
TRBV3-1	TRBJ2-5	TRBD2	many	CASSQRLAGGETQYF	TGTGCCAGCAGCCAGCGACTAGCGGGAGGAGAGACCCAGTACTTC
TRBV20-1	TRBJ2-3	.	few	CSARDLRGGDTDTQYF	TGCAGTGCCCGAGACTTGAGGGGGGGGGACACAGATACGCAGTATTTT
TRBV7-7	TRBJ2-1	.	few	CASSFKADYNEQFF	TGTGCCAGCAGCTTTAAGGCAGACTACAATGAGCAGTTCTTC
TRBV9	TRBJ1-2	.	few	CASSPHLGGAFYGYTF	TGTGCCAGCAGCCCCCATCTCGGCGGGGCCTTCTATGGCTACACCTTC
TRBV11-1	TRBJ2-1	.	.	CASSLVGGIYNEQFF	TGTGCCAGCAGCTTAGTCGGGGGAATCTACAATGAGCAGTTCTTC
TRBV11-2	TRBJ2-2	TRBD1	.	CASNDRGTGELFF	TGTGCCAGCAACGACAGGGGCACCGGGGAGCTGTTTTTT
TRBV12-3/TRBV12-4	TRBJ2-3	TRBD1	.	CASSFGGPGGDTQYF	TGTGCCAGCAGTTTTGGTGGTCCAGGGGGAGATACGCAGTATTTT
TRBV6-1	TRBJ1-5	.	.	CASSPVGSFQPQHF	TGTGCCAGCAGCCCCGTCGGGAGTTTTCAGCCCCAGCATTTT
TRBV18	TRBJ2-7	.	.	CASSRGLQIDEQYF	TGTGCCAGCTCAAGGGGACTCCAGATTGACGAGCAGTACTTC
TRBV9	TRBJ2-5	.	few	CASSVVPVGGTQYF	TGTGCCAGCAGCGTAGTGCCGGTTGGTGGGACCCAGTACTTC
TRBV4-2	TRBJ1-1	.	.	CASSQDLGVHEAFF	TGTGCCAGCAGCCAAGATCTAGGGGTACATGAAGCTTTCTTT
TRBV6-4	TRBJ2-1	.	many	CASSLYPPGPSSYNEQFF	TGTGCCAGCAGCCTATACCCCCCGGGGCCGAGCTCCTACAATGAGCAGTTCTTC
TRBV12-3/TRBV12-4	TRBJ2-2	.	many	CASSLVGGARTGELFF	TGTGCCAGCAGTTTAGTTGGCGGGGCGCGCACCGGGGAGCTGTTTTTT
TRBV6-2/TRBV6-3	TRBJ2-5	.	.	CASTSTNPIQETQYF	TGTGCCAGCACATCGACTAACCCCATCCAAGAGACCCAGTACTTC
TRBV20-1	TRBJ2-6	TRBD2	few	CSARDPGGGSSGANVLTF	TGCAGTGCTAGAGATCCGGGGGGAGGGAGCTCTGGGGCCAACGTCCTGACTTTC
TRBV6-1	TRBJ2-3	TRBD2	.	CASSDPSGYSGPQYF	TGTGCCAGCAGCGACCCTAGCGGCTACTCGGGCCCGCAGTATTTT
TRBV5-1	TRBJ2-7	.	many	CASSLEGGEDEQYF	TGCGCCAGCAGCTTGGAAGGAGGGGAGGACGAGCAGTACTTC
TRBV3-1	TRBJ2-7	.	few	CASSHGQDPYEQYF	TGTGCCAGCAGCCACGGGCAGGATCCCTACGAGCAGTACTTC
TRBV7-2	TRBJ2-7	.	few	CASSFGYREAYEQYF	TGTGCCAGCAGCTTCGGATACAGGGAAGCCTACGAGCAGTACTTC
TRBV20-1	TRBJ2-2	.	few	CSARDGGEGVGELFF	TGCAGTGCTAGAGACGGGGGAGAGGGTGTCGGGGAGCTGTTTTTT
TRBV5-8	TRBJ2-2	TRBD2	.	CASSQKLAANTGELFF	TGTGCCAGCAGCCAAAAACTAGCGGCGAACACCGGGGAGCTGTTTTTT
TRBV7-9	TRBJ2-6	.	.	CASNSPTGQGGANVLTF	TGTGCCAGCAACTCCCCCACAGGCCAAGGAGGGGCCAACGTCCTGACTTTC
TRBV12-3/TRBV12-4	TRBJ2-4	.	few	CASSRQVGLAKNIQYF	TGTGCCAGCAGTAGACAGGTCGGGCTAGCCAAAAACATTCAGTACTTC
TRBV12-3/TRBV12-4	TRBJ2-1	TRBD1	.	CASNGLPGQGAYNEQFF	TGTGCCAGCAACGGGCTTCCGGGACAGGGGGCGTACAATGAGCAGTTCTTC
TRBV4-3	TRBJ2-3	.	.	CASSQALASGNTDTQYF	TGCGCCAGCAGCCAAGCCCTGGCCAGCGGTAACACAGATACGCAGTATTTT
TRBV6-1	TRBJ1-2	.	many	CASTLKRGYGYTF	TGTGCCAGCACCCTAAAGAGGGGCTATGGCTACACCTTC
TRBV27	TRBJ2-1	.	few	CASSFSESSFEQFF	TGTGCCAGCAGTTTTAGTGAGTCCTCTTTTGAGCAGTTCTTC
TRBV19	TRBJ1-1	TRBD1	many	CASGPLDRETEAFF	TGTGCCAGTGGCCCCTTGGACAGGGAGACTGAAGCTTTCTTT
TRBV20-1	TRBJ2-7	TRBD1	.	CSAEPGQGHEQYF	TGCAGTGCTGAACCGGGACAGGGGCACGAGCAGTACTTC
TRBV7-2	TRBJ2-3	TRBD2	few	CASSLRGGGAGADTQYF	TGTGCCAGCAGCTTAAGGGGCGGGGGTGCTGGTGCAGATACGCAGTATTTT
TRBV20-1	TRBJ2-1	.	once	CSATTGMQSGNEQFF	TGCAGTGCAACAACAGGGATGCAGTCGGGCAATGAGCAGTTCTTC
TRBV5-6	TRBJ1-1	.	.	CASSLLGAGTEAFF	TGTGCCAGCAGCTTACTGGGGGCCGGCACTGAAGCTTTCTTT
TRBV5-1	TRBJ1-2	TRBD1	.	CASSAGTDYQGYTF	TGCGCCAGCAGCGCTGGGACAGACTATCAAGGCTACACCTTC